Listed below are T cell receptor beta chains from one sample, sequenced in a study of T cell responses to AZD1222 COVID-19 vaccine. The assay was immunoSEQ multiplex PCR, and TCRdb's table has in-frame clones only and misses some. The table shows under 150,000 clones, with about 90% occurring only once. The input for sequencing was peripheral blood, taken 28 days after the second AZD1222 dose. All receptors derive from an adult who received the AZD1222 COVID-19 vaccine. Each CDR3 is given with its conserved first and last residue. The order of the fields is V gene, J gene, clone size, D gene, CDR3 DNA, CDR3 protein. D genes are given only for firm matches. Clone size is given for some rows only: seen once, a few or many times, or a class if the clone is expanded.

V: TRBV29-1
J: TRBJ2-5
size: -
D: -
DNA: TGCAGCGTTGGGGGGTACCAAGAGACCCAGTACTTC
CDR3: CSVGGYQETQYF

V: TRBV7-7
J: TRBJ2-7
size: -
D: TRBD2
DNA: TGTGCCAGCAGCCCCTTGTTAGCGGGAGCGCTATTTGGCTCCTACGAGCAGTACTTC
CDR3: CASSPLLAGALFGSYEQYF

V: TRBV15
J: TRBJ1-3
size: -
D: TRBD1
DNA: TGTGCCACCAGTAGGGACAGTCCCACCTCTGGAAACACCATATATTTT
CDR3: CATSRDSPTSGNTIYF

V: TRBV27
J: TRBJ1-2
size: -
D: -
DNA: TGTGCCAGCGGGGGACATAGGGGCTACACCTTC
CDR3: CASGGHRGYTF

V: TRBV9
J: TRBJ2-7
size: once
D: -
DNA: TGTGCCAGCAGCCCCAGTGCAGGAACCTACGAGCAGTACTTC
CDR3: CASSPSAGTYEQYF

V: TRBV5-1
J: TRBJ1-2
size: -
D: -
DNA: TGCGCCAGCAGCTTGGAGGCCGGACAGACTAACTATGGCTACACCTTC
CDR3: CASSLEAGQTNYGYTF

V: TRBV28
J: TRBJ2-7
size: -
D: TRBD2
DNA: TGTGCCAGCAGTTTTAATAAGGCGGGAGGACGCTACGAGCAGTACTTC
CDR3: CASSFNKAGGRYEQYF

V: TRBV28
J: TRBJ2-3
size: -
D: -
DNA: TGTGCCAGCAGTTCTACAGGGAAGCGTTCAGATACGCAGTATTTT
CDR3: CASSSTGKRSDTQYF

V: TRBV7-9
J: TRBJ2-1
size: -
D: -
DNA: TGTGCCAGCAGCTTAGGCCATGAGCAGTTCTTC
CDR3: CASSLGHEQFF

V: TRBV28
J: TRBJ2-7
size: -
D: -
DNA: TGTGCCAGCAGCCTGATAAGATACGAGCAGTACTTC
CDR3: CASSLIRYEQYF

V: TRBV30
J: TRBJ1-4
size: -
D: -
DNA: TGTGCCTGGAGTCCCGGACAGCCAACTAATGAAAAACTGTTTTTT
CDR3: CAWSPGQPTNEKLFF

V: TRBV5-1
J: TRBJ2-4
size: -
D: TRBD1
DNA: TGCGCCAGCACCCGGGGAACCCAAACAGGGGTGGCCAAAAACATTCAGTACTTC
CDR3: CASTRGTQTGVAKNIQYF

V: TRBV14
J: TRBJ2-3
size: -
D: -
DNA: TGTGCCAGCAGCGCTAGTCGGGCTACGCAGTATTTT
CDR3: CASSASRATQYF

V: TRBV28
J: TRBJ2-7
size: -
D: TRBD1
DNA: TGTGCCAGCAGAGCCGGGACAGGGAGCTCCTACGAGCAGTACTTC
CDR3: CASRAGTGSSYEQYF

V: TRBV11-2
J: TRBJ2-1
size: -
D: TRBD2
DNA: TGTGCCAGCAGCTTAGAGGTTAGCGGGAGTTACAATGAGCAGTTCTTC
CDR3: CASSLEVSGSYNEQFF

V: TRBV6-5
J: TRBJ2-2
size: once
D: -
DNA: TGTGCCAGCAGTTTCGGCGGGGAGCTGTTTTTT
CDR3: CASSFGGELFF

V: TRBV7-3
J: TRBJ2-1
size: -
D: -
DNA: TGTGCCAGCAGGACAGGAGGAACGGGACGGCCCTACAATGAGCAGTTCTTC
CDR3: CASRTGGTGRPYNEQFF

V: TRBV2
J: TRBJ1-2
size: -
D: TRBD1
DNA: TGTGCCAGCAGTCTGAGGAGACAGGGCCAAACGCACTATGGCTACACCTTC
CDR3: CASSLRRQGQTHYGYTF

V: TRBV2
J: TRBJ1-5
size: once
D: -
DNA: TGTGCCAGCAGGGGTGACTATAGCAATCAGCCCCAGCATTTT
CDR3: CASRGDYSNQPQHF

V: TRBV19
J: TRBJ1-4
size: -
D: TRBD1
DNA: TGTGCCAGTAGTGGGACAGCTAATGAAAAACTGTTTTTT
CDR3: CASSGTANEKLFF

V: TRBV10-1
J: TRBJ2-1
size: -
D: TRBD2
DNA: TGCGCCAGCAGTGATAGCGGGAGGGTCAATGAGCAGTTCTTC
CDR3: CASSDSGRVNEQFF

V: TRBV7-9
J: TRBJ1-4
size: -
D: -
DNA: TGTGCCAGCAGTAAGACCAGGGCTAATGAAAAACTGTTTTTT
CDR3: CASSKTRANEKLFF

V: TRBV6-4
J: TRBJ2-1
size: -
D: -
DNA: TGTGCCAGCAGTGACAACTACAATGAGCAGTTCTTC
CDR3: CASSDNYNEQFF

V: TRBV5-1
J: TRBJ2-2
size: -
D: -
DNA: TGCGCCAGCAGCTTTGTGGGAGTGAACACCGGGGAGCTGTTTTTT
CDR3: CASSFVGVNTGELFF

V: TRBV12-3/TRBV12-4
J: TRBJ1-4
size: -
D: -
DNA: TGTGCCATTAGCTCGGGACCCGGGGAAAAACTGTTTTTT
CDR3: CAISSGPGEKLFF

V: TRBV28
J: TRBJ2-2
size: -
D: -
DNA: TGTGCCAGCAGTTCGGGGAGGCAGGGGGACACCGGGGAGCTGTTTTTT
CDR3: CASSSGRQGDTGELFF

V: TRBV6-5
J: TRBJ2-3
size: once
D: -
DNA: TGTGCCAGCAGTACTAGGGGAGGCACAGATACGCAGTATTTT
CDR3: CASSTRGGTDTQYF

V: TRBV6-5
J: TRBJ2-5
size: -
D: TRBD2
DNA: TGTGCCAGCAGGGAGAGCGGGAGGGGAGAGACCCAGTACTTC
CDR3: CASRESGRGETQYF

V: TRBV6-1
J: TRBJ1-4
size: -
D: TRBD1
DNA: TGTGCCAGCAGTGAAAGGGAGACAGGGGTTGAAAAACTGTTTTTT
CDR3: CASSERETGVEKLFF

V: TRBV14
J: TRBJ2-7
size: -
D: TRBD1
DNA: TGTGCCAGCAGCTACCTCGGCAGGGGGTTTGGCGAGCAGTACTTC
CDR3: CASSYLGRGFGEQYF

V: TRBV4-1
J: TRBJ1-3
size: -
D: -
DNA: TGCGCCAGCAGCCCCGGGGGGGACCGTTATGGAAACACCATATATTTT
CDR3: CASSPGGDRYGNTIYF

V: TRBV6-1
J: TRBJ1-5
size: -
D: -
DNA: TGTGCCAGCAGTGAAGGGTCGTTACAGATAGATCAGCCCCAGCATTTT
CDR3: CASSEGSLQIDQPQHF

V: TRBV11-1
J: TRBJ2-6
size: -
D: -
DNA: TGTGCCAGCAGTTTGATAGTTTACTCTGGGGCCAACGTCCTGACTTTC
CDR3: CASSLIVYSGANVLTF

V: TRBV6-2/TRBV6-3
J: TRBJ2-3
size: -
D: TRBD2
DNA: TGTGCCAGCAGCCCTCGGCTAGCGGGAGGCACAGATACGCAGTATTTT
CDR3: CASSPRLAGGTDTQYF

V: TRBV6-5
J: TRBJ2-1
size: -
D: -
DNA: TGTGCCAGCAGTTACGCCTATTCGTCGGACCACAATGAGCAGTTCTTC
CDR3: CASSYAYSSDHNEQFF

V: TRBV3-1/TRBV3-2
J: TRBJ2-5
size: -
D: TRBD2
DNA: TGTGCCAGCAGCCCGGGACTAGCGGGAGGGCCAGGGGAGACCCAGTACTTC
CDR3: CASSPGLAGGPGETQYF

V: TRBV6-5
J: TRBJ2-7
size: -
D: -
DNA: TGTGCCAGCAGTTACTCGAGTGGGCAGAGGTACTACGAGCAGTACTTC
CDR3: CASSYSSGQRYYEQYF

V: TRBV6-5
J: TRBJ1-6
size: -
D: -
DNA: TGTGCCACCGCGACAGACTCCGCCGGGAATTCACCCCTCCACTTT
CDR3: CATATDSAGNSPLHF

V: TRBV7-6
J: TRBJ2-7
size: -
D: -
DNA: TGTGCCAGCAGCTGGTCGTCCGGGACGGACGCCTACGAGCAGTACTTC
CDR3: CASSWSSGTDAYEQYF

V: TRBV4-2
J: TRBJ2-1
size: -
D: TRBD1
DNA: TGTGCCAGCAGCCAAGCACAGGGGGGTTACAATGAGCAGTTCTTC
CDR3: CASSQAQGGYNEQFF